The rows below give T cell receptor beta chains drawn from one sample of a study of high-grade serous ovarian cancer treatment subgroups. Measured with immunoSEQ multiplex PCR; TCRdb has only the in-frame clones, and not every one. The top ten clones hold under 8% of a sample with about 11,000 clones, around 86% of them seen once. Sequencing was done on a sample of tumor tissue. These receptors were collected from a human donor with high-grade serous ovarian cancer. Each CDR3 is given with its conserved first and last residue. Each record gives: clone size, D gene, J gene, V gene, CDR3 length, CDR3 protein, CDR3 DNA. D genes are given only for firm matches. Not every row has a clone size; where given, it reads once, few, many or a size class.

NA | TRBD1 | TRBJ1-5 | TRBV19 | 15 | CASTYRTGENQPQHF | TGTGCCAGTACGTACCGGACAGGGGAAAATCAGCCCCAGCATTTT
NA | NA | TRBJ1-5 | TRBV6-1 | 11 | CASSRSYSQHF | TGTGCCAGCAGTCGAAGCTATTCCCAGCATTTT
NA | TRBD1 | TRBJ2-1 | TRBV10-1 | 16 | CASSGATGGSYNEQFF | TGCGCCAGCAGTGGAGCGACAGGGGGCTCCTACAATGAGCAGTTCTTC
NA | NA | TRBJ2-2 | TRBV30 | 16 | CAWSKTGYFKPGELFF | TGTGCCTGGAGCAAAACAGGTTATTTTAAACCCGGGGAGCTGTTTTTT
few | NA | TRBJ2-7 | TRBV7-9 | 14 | CAGTPTDPPYEQYF | TGTGCCGGCACCCCGACAGACCCCCCCTACGAGCAGTACTTC
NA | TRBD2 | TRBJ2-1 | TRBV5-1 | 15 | CASSSHSGSYNEQFF | TGCGCCAGCAGCTCCCATAGCGGGAGTTACAATGAGCAGTTCTTC
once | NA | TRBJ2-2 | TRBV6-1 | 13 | CASTLGSTGELFF | TGTGCCAGCACCCTAGGGAGTACCGGGGAGCTGTTTTTT
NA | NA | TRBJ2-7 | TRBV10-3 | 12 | CANSDGAYEQYF | TGTGCCAATTCCGACGGCGCCTACGAGCAGTACTTC
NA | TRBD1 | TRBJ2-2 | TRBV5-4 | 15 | CASSLPGQGTGELFF | TGTGCCAGCAGCCTTCCGGGACAGGGCACCGGGGAGCTGTTTTTT
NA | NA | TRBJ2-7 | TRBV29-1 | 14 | CSVEGEWTSYEQYF | TGCAGCGTTGAAGGGGAGTGGACTTCCTACGAGCAGTACTTC
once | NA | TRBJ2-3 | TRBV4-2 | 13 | CASSQDSADTQYF | TGTGCCAGCAGCCAAGACTCGGCAGATACGCAGTATTTT
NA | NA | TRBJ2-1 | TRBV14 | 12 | CASSQVGGEQFF | TGTGCCAGCAGCCAAGTTGGGGGTGAGCAGTTCTTC
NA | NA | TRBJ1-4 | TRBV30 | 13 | CAWSLQLNEKLFF | TGTGCCTGGAGTCTCCAGCTGAATGAAAAACTGTTTTTT
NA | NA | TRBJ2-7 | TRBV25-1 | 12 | CASSERGDEQYF | TGTGCCAGCAGTGAAAGGGGGGATGAGCAGTACTTC
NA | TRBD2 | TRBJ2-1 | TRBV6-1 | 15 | CASSISGTRGGEQFF | TGTGCCAGTAGTATTAGCGGGACGCGGGGGGGTGAGCAGTTCTTC
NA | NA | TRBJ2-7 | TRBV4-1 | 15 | CASSQEGGRIYEQYF | TGCGCCAGCAGCCAAGAGGGGGGCAGAATCTACGAGCAGTACTTC
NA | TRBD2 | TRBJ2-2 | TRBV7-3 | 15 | CASGLAGANTGELFF | TGTGCCAGCGGTCTAGCGGGAGCGAACACCGGGGAGCTGTTTTTT
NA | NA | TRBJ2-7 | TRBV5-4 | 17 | CASSLGGPGSPSYEQYF | TGTGCCAGCAGCTTGGGTGGCCCCGGGTCCCCCTCCTACGAGCAGTACTTC
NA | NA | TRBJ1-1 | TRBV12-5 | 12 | CASGTQATEAFF | TGTGCTAGTGGAACCCAAGCCACTGAAGCTTTCTTT
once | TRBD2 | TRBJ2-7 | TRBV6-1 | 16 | CASSANSLAGIYEQYF | TGTGCCAGCAGTGCGAATTCGCTAGCGGGAATCTACGAGCAGTACTTC
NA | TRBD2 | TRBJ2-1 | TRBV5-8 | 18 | CASSLNIVLGLGSVEQFF | TGTGCCAGCAGCTTGAATATCGTATTGGGACTAGGAAGTGTTGAGCAGTTCTTC
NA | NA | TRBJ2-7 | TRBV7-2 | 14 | CASSLGRGTYEQYF | TGTGCCAGCAGCTTAGGGAGGGGGACCTACGAGCAGTACTTC
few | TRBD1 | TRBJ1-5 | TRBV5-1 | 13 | CASSWTGGQPQHF | TGCGCCAGCAGCTGGACAGGGGGCCAGCCCCAGCATTTT
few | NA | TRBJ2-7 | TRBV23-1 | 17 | CASSQSRKTGYHYEQYF | TGCGCCAGCAGTCAATCGAGAAAAACAGGGTATCACTACGAGCAGTACTTC
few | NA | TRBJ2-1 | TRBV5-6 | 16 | CASSFGWTSPYNEQFF | TGTGCCAGCAGCTTTGGTTGGACTTCCCCCTACAATGAGCAGTTCTTC
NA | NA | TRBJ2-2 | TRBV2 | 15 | CASSARRTNTGELFF | TGTGCCAGCAGTGCTCGGAGGACGAACACCGGGGAGCTGTTTTTT
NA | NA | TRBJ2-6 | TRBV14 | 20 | CASSPYQTTTRGAGANVLTF | TGTGCCAGCAGCCCCTACCAGACCACTACCCGAGGGGCGGGGGCCAACGTCCTGACTTTC
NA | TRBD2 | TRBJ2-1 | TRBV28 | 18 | CASSLPGLAAASYNEQFF | TGTGCCAGCAGTTTACCGGGACTAGCGGCGGCCTCCTACAATGAGCAGTTCTTC
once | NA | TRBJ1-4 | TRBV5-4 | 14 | CASSFDVTNEKLFF | TGTGCCAGCAGCTTCGACGTGACTAATGAAAAACTGTTTTTT
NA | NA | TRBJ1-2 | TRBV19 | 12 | CASSNVNYGYTF | TGTGCCAGTAGTAACGTAAACTATGGCTACACCTTC
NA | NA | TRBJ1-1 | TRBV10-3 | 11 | CAIRENTEAFF | TGTGCCATCAGGGAGAACACTGAAGCTTTCTTT
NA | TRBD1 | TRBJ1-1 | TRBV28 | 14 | CASSLMTGVTEAFF | TGTGCCAGCAGTCTTATGACAGGGGTAACTGAAGCTTTCTTT
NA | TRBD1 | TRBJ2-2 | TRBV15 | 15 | CATSSDRAPLRELFF | TGTGCCACCAGCAGCGACAGGGCTCCTTTACGGGAGCTGTTTTTT
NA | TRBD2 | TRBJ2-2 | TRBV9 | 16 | CASSAVAGPNTGELFF | TGTGCCAGCAGCGCGGTAGCGGGACCGAACACCGGGGAGCTGTTTTTT
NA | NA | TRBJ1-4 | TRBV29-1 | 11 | CSVWENEKLFF | TGCAGCGTTTGGGAGAATGAAAAACTGTTTTTT
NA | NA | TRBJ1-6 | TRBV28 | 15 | CASSFTSYNNSPLHF | TGTGCCAGCAGTTTCACCTCATACAATAATTCACCCCTCCACTTT
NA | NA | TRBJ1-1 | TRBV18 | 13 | CASWRDRDTEAFF | TGTGCCAGTTGGCGGGATCGAGACACTGAAGCTTTCTTT
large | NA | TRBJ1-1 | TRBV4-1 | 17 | CASSLRGHPNPDTEAFF | TGCGCCAGCAGCCTAAGAGGTCACCCCAACCCGGACACTGAAGCTTTCTTT
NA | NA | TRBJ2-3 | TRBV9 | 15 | CASSPITGYTDTQYF | TGTGCCAGCAGCCCGATAACAGGTTACACAGATACGCAGTATTTT
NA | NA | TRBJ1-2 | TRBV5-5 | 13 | CASSHTGNYGYTF | TGTGCCAGCAGCCACACAGGGAACTATGGCTACACCTTC
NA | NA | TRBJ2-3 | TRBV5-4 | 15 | CASSLDGGFTDTQYF | TGTGCCAGCAGCCTCGACGGCGGCTTCACAGATACGCAGTATTTT
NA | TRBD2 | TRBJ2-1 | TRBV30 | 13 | CAWTGAGVHEQFF | TGTGCCTGGACCGGAGCGGGAGTCCATGAGCAGTTCTTC
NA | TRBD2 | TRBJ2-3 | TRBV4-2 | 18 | CASSQSYSGRGRADTQYF | TGTGCCAGCAGCCAATCCTATAGCGGGAGGGGCAGGGCAGATACGCAGTATTTT
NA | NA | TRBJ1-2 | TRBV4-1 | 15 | CASSQDHSVNYGYTF | TGCGCCAGCAGCCAAGACCACAGTGTTAACTATGGCTACACCTTC
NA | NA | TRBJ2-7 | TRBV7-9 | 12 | CASSPDTYEQYF | TGTGCCAGCAGCCCGGACACCTACGAGCAGTACTTC
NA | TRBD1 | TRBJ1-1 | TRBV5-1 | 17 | CASSLVPGQGPNTEAFF | TGCGCCAGCAGCTTGGTCCCGGGACAGGGGCCGAACACTGAAGCTTTCTTT
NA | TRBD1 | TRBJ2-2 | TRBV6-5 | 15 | CASSYGTGYVGELFF | TGTGCCAGCAGTTACGGGACAGGGTACGTCGGGGAGCTGTTTTTT
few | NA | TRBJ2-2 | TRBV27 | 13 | CASSRGNTGELFF | TGTGCCAGCAGCAGGGGAAACACCGGGGAGCTGTTTTTT
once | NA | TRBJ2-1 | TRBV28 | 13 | CASSSGGWGFQFF | TGTGCCAGCAGTTCTGGCGGGTGGGGATTCCAGTTCTTC
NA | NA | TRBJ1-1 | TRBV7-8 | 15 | CASSFLEGPGTEAFF | TGTGCCAGCAGCTTTCTAGAGGGCCCGGGGACTGAAGCTTTCTTT
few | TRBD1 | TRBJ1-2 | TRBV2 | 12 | CASLTGGHGYTF | TGTGCCAGCTTGACAGGGGGTCATGGCTACACCTTC
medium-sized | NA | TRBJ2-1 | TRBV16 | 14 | CASSQANRGNEQFF | TGTGCCAGCAGCCAAGCGAACCGCGGCAATGAGCAGTTCTTC
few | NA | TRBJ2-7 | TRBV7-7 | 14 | CASSPSLSSYEQYF | TGTGCTAGCAGCCCAAGCTTAAGCTCCTACGAGCAGTACTTC
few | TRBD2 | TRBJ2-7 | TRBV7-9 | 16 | CASSLGVAGGRNEQYF | TGTGCCAGCAGCTTAGGTGTAGCGGGAGGGCGCAACGAGCAGTACTTC